These 25 T cell receptor beta chains were all obtained from the same sample, sequenced in a study of cytomegalovirus exposure and HLA in healthy donors. Primers: 60 Vbeta forward and 13 Jbeta reverse. Sequencing used immunoSEQ multiplex PCR; TCRdb keeps in-frame clones, though not all of them. Here the sample spans fewer than 150,000 clones, 70% to 80% being singletons. The sequencing input was PBMCs. All receptors come from a man between 18 and 35 years old in good health and CMV-seronegative.

In this sample, this clone turned up a few times. The chain recombines TRBV6-6 with TRBJ1-5; D may be TRBD1 (5 bases). Germline V CDR1 and CDR2: MNHNY, SVGAGI (reference sequence). Trimming removed 5 bases from V and 4 bases from J, with 12 bases in between. The CDR3 loop spans 14 amino acids. CDR3 protein: CASSRGVGNQPQHF. CDR3 in DNA: TGTGCCAGCAGTCGGGGGGTGGGGAATCAGCCCCAGCATTTT.

The chain uses TRBV7-9 and TRBJ2-7; possible D gene TRBD2, 6 bases. V was trimmed by 5 bases and J by 3 bases, leaving 17 bases between them. Germline assignment: CDR1 SEHNR and CDR2 FQNEAQ (reference sequence). The CDR3 is made up of 15 amino acids. The DNA for the CDR3 is TGTGCCAGCAGCCTTATGGGGGGACCCTTCTACGAGCAGTACTTC. The encoded protein is CASSLMGGPFYEQYF.

This clone was counted a single time. The V call is TRBV11-2, the J call TRBJ2-3, with D tentatively TRBD1 (5 bases). This CDR3 has 15 residues. Trimming removed 1 base at V and 0 bases at J, with 8 bases between. CDR1 and CDR2 (germline): SGHAT, FQNNGV. The CDR3 region is CASSLGQTSTDTQYF. CDR3 DNA: TGTGCCAGCAGCTTAGGACAGACTAGCACAGATACGCAGTATTTT.

This clone has more than one count but fewer than ten. The chain employs TRBV6-6 and TRBJ1-1, with D possibly TRBD1 on 5 matching bases. Germline assignment: CDR1 MNHNY and CDR2 SVGAGI (reference sequence). CDR3 size: 13 residues. Trimming removed 2 bases from V and 5 bases from J, with 9 bases in between. CDR3 coding DNA: TGTGCCAGCAGTTACCTCGGGGGGACTGAAGCTTTCTTT. Its protein is CASSYLGGTEAFF.

The sample holds one count of this clone. The CDR3 is CASSFYNEAFF. For the CDR3, the DNA is TGTGCCAGCAGCTTCTATAATGAAGCTTTCTTT. The chain carries TRBV5-6 and TRBJ1-1; D is unresolved. V was cut by 2 bases and J by 7 bases, with 6 bases left in between. The CDR3 is 11 residues long. The germline CDR1 and CDR2 sequences are SGHDT and YYEEEE.

This chain joins TRBV11-3 and TRBJ2-2, with 8 bases identical to TRBD1. Per germline, CDR1 SGHNT and CDR2 YENEEA. The J segment lost 5 bases and the V segment lost 4 bases, leaving 6 bases of the junction unmatched. CDR3 length equals 15 residues. CDR3 sequence reads: CASSSQGAQTGELFF. CDR3 DNA sequence: TGTGCCAGCAGCTCTCAGGGGGCGCAAACCGGGGAGCTGTTTTTT.

The chain couples TRBV7-9 to TRBJ1-5; no clear D. From germline, CDR1 is SEHNR and CDR2 FQNEAQ (reference sequence). This CDR3 comprises 14 residues. Trimming left V 0 bases short and J 2 bases short, with 5 bases between. The CDR3 protein is CASSLAHGNQPQHF. The CDR3 nucleotides read TGTGCCAGCAGCTTAGCACACGGCAATCAGCCCCAGCATTTT. The complete variable domain, with remaining parts taken from reference TRBV7-9 and TRBJ1-5, reads DTGVSQNPRHKITKRGQNVTFRCDPISEHNRLYWYRQTLGQGPEFLTYFQNEAQLEKSRLLSDRFSAERPKGSFSTLEIQRTEQGDSAMYLCASSLAHGNQPQHFGDGTRLSIL.

This sequence joins TRBV5-1 and TRBJ1-2; 7 bases are a match to TRBD1. The CDR3 loop spans 16 amino acids. From germline, CDR1 is SGHRS and CDR2 YFSETQ. Trimming removed 6 bases from V and 5 bases from J; junction bases left unmatched: 16. CDR3 loop: CASTREGRGTGYGYTF. The CDR3 coding sequence is TGCGCCAGCACCCGCGAAGGCAGGGGGACTGGGTATGGCTACACCTTC.

The CDR3 sequence: CASSTTGGPNYGYTF. CDR3 nucleotides: TGTGCCAGCAGCACAACAGGGGGACCAAACTATGGCTACACCTTC. This chain connects TRBV9 to TRBJ1-2; 8 bases are a match to TRBD1. The CDR3 loop spans 15 amino acids. In germline, CDR1 is SGDLS, CDR2 YYNGEE. Germline trimming cut 4 bases from V and 2 bases from J; bases unmatched to any gene: 7.

This chain connects TRBV29-1 to TRBJ2-5; possible D gene TRBD1, 5 bases. The J call is uncertain, as TRBJ2-7 better fits the DNA end. The germline gives CDR1 SQVTM, CDR2 ANQGSEA. The CDR3 contains 11 residues. CDR3 amino acids: CSVADSYEQYF. The CDR3 DNA reads TGCAGCGTTGCTGACAGTTACGAGCAGTACTTC.

The CDR3 protein is CASIGVNYGYTF. The CDR3 region has the DNA TGTGCCAGTATCGGGGTAAACTATGGCTACACCTTC. This chain connects TRBV19 to TRBJ1-2, with no clear D. The CDR3 consists of 12 residues. Trimming pared 7 bases from V and 2 bases from J, leaving 8 bases between. The germline CDR1 and CDR2 sequences are LNHDA and SQIVND (reference sequence).

This chain connects TRBV4-1 to TRBJ2-6; D gene ambiguous. Germline V lookup: CDR1 MGHRA, CDR2 YSYEKL. The CDR3 totals 18 residues. The V end was cut by 4 bases, the J end by 0 bases, with 16 bases between. CDR3 bases: TGCGCCAGCAGCCCATACACTCAGGCCAGCTCTGGGGCCAACGTCCTGACTTTC. Amino acids: CASSPYTQASSGANVLTF.

The rearrangement uses TRBV1 and TRBJ2-2; the D call in the table, TRBD2, was not verified against the DNA. TRBV1 corresponds to a pseudogene. The CDR3 consists of 16 residues. The CDR3 spells CTSSQDCGSGTGELFF. The CDR3 DNA sequence: TGCACCAGCAGCCAAGATTGTGGTAGTGGCACCGGGGAGCTGTTTTTT.

This chain uses TRBV7-9 with TRBJ1-1, with TRBD1 identical over 9 bases. The germline V gene has CDR1 SEHNR and CDR2 FQNEAQ (reference sequence). The length of the CDR3 is 15 residues. V shed 5 bases, J shed 5 bases, and the junction held 9 bases outside the gene matches. The CDR3, as DNA: TGTGCCAGCAGCCCTCCAGGGACAGGGCATACTGAAGCTTTCTTT. Translation: CASSPPGTGHTEAFF.

The gene calls are TRBV2 and TRBJ2-5; 10 bases map to TRBD2. V gave up 4 bases and J gave up 0 bases; unmatched junction bases: 17. Germline values: CDR1 SNHLY, CDR2 FYNNEI. The CDR3 is 20 amino acids. For the CDR3, the DNA is TGTGCCAGCAGTGGGTCCCCCCCCGGAAGCGGGAGGGAGTACCAAGAGACCCAGTACTTC. This gives the protein CASSGSPPGSGREYQETQYF. Complete variable domain (other parts from reference TRBV2 and TRBJ2-5): EPEVTQTPSHQVTQMGQEVILRCVPISNHLYFYWYRQILGQKVEFLVSFYNNEISEKSEIFDDQFSVERPDGSNFTLKIRSTKLEDSAMYFCASSGSPPGSGREYQETQYFGPGTRLLVL.

The genes are TRBV10-3 and TRBJ2-7; D gene ambiguous. Germline values: CDR1 ENHRY, CDR2 SYGVKD. V gave up 10 bases and J gave up 2 bases, with 15 bases separating them. The CDR3 contains 13 residues. CDR3 sequence: CATSPTDTYEQYF. In DNA form, the CDR3 reads TGTGCCACATCACCAACTGATACCTACGAGCAGTACTTC.

The V gene is TRBV2, the J gene TRBJ2-1, with TRBD1 matching over 7 bases. The CDR3 runs to 16 residues. The V segment lost 3 bases and the J segment 7 bases; nucleotides outside the gene matches: 12. Germline V CDR1 and CDR2: SNHLY, FYNNEI. The CDR3 DNA reads as TGTGCCAGCAGTGAGCCCCGGAGACAGGGCTGGAATGAGCAGTTCTTC. It is translated as CASSEPRRQGWNEQFF.

In its sample, this clone was seen once. The genes are TRBV28 and TRBJ2-7; the match to TRBD2 covers 9 bases. The CDR3 extends over 12 amino acids. V was clipped by 6 bases and J by 7 bases; unmatched bases: 4. Germline CDR1 and CDR2: MDHEN and SYDVKM. The CDR3 sequence is CASSSGLAEQYF. CDR3 nucleotides: TGTGCCAGCAGCTCAGGACTAGCGGAGCAGTACTTC.

This chain joins TRBV6-6 and TRBJ2-7, with TRBD1 matching over 9 bases. The CDR3 has 13 amino acids. V gave up 7 bases and J gave up 5 bases; unmatched junction bases: 6. Germline V gene lookup returns CDR1 MNHNY and CDR2 SVGAGI (reference sequence). The CDR3 spells CASNTGTGNEQYF. CDR3 bases: TGTGCCAGCAATACCGGGACAGGGAACGAGCAGTACTTC.

This rearrangement joins TRBV27 to TRBJ2-1; D not certain. CDR1 is MNHEY, CDR2 SMNVEV, per germline (reference sequence). V dropped 7 bases and J dropped 13 bases, with 17 bases sitting between them. This CDR3 is built from 12 residues. The CDR3 loop is CASMGVGRRQFF. For the CDR3, the DNA is TGTGCCAGCATGGGCGTTGGGCGAAGACAGTTCTTC.

The chain employs TRBV5-6 and TRBJ2-1, with 8 bases fitting TRBD1. V lost 1 base and J lost 9; bases outside the gene matches: 9. This CDR3 has 15 residues. CDR1 and CDR2 (germline): SGHDT, YYEEEE. CDR3 nucleotides: TGTGCCAGCAGCTTGAGGACAGGGCCCTTGGTTGAGCAGTTCTTC. Translation gives CASSLRTGPLVEQFF.

CDR3 DNA: TGCGCCAGCAGCTTCAACGGAGACCTAACTGGCTACACCTTC. Translation: CASSFNGDLTGYTF. V gene TRBV5-1 combines with J gene TRBJ1-2; no definite D call. From germline, CDR1 is SGHRS and CDR2 YFSETQ. V gave up 2 bases and J gave up 7 bases, with 15 bases separating them. There are 14 residues in the CDR3.

This clone was counted once. The chain carries TRBV5-1 and TRBJ1-1; D unresolved. The CDR3 runs 15 residues. Trimming took 7 bases from V and 6 from J, leaving 22 bases between them. Germline CDR1 reads SGHRS; CDR2 reads YFSETQ. CDR3 sequence (DNA): TGCGCCAGCGAGCTTGGGCCCCCATGGCATGCTGAAGCTTTCTTT. Translated, it gives CASELGPPWHAEAFF.

The genes are TRBV25-1 and TRBJ2-5; 7 bases are a match to TRBD1. CDR1 is MGHDK and CDR2 is SYGVNS in the germline V gene. J was trimmed by 4 bases and V by 5 bases; bases with no gene match: 7. The CDR3 is 14 amino acids. This CDR3 is CASSTGVGGETQYF. CDR3 bases: TGTGCCAGCAGTACAGGGGTAGGAGGAGAGACCCAGTACTTC.

The rearrangement joins TRBV2 to TRBJ2-2; TRBD2 aligns across 8 bases. Germline V gives CDR1 SNHLY, CDR2 FYNNEI. The CDR3 has 12 residues. V was clipped by 9 bases and J by 5 bases; unmatched bases: 2. CDR3 sequence reads: CARGTRTGELFF. CDR3 DNA sequence: TGTGCCAGGGGGACTAGGACCGGGGAGCTGTTTTTT.